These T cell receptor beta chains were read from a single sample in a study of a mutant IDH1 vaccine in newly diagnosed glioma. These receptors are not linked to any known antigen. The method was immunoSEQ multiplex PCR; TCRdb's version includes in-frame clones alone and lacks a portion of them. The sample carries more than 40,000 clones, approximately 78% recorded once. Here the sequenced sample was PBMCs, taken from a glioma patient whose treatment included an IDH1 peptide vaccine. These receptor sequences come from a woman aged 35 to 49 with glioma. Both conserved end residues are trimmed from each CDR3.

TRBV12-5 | ASGSGTGGGYGYT
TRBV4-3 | ASSQDRGGMNTEAF
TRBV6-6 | ASHVWGDTYGYT
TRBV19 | ASSKNHRNEQF
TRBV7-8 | ASSFYRGGVTYEQY
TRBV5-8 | ASSSGDSYNSPLH
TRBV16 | ASSHRQGLGQPQH
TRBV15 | ATSRVGTHGGYYGYT
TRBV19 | ASSIRQGGTEAF
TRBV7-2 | ASSFGVSGANVLT
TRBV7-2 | ASRGTALNEKLF
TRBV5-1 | ASSLLLAGGRTDTQY
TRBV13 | ASSPSLDAGNTIY
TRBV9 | ASSAGTGTNEKLF
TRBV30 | AWSQGAGGYT
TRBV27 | ASSLSWGTVGSYEQY
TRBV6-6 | ASRAGTGVEKLF
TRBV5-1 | ASSRDSGTGELF
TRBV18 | ASSPNDNQPQH
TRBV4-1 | ASSQSTGGPGEQY
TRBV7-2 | ASSLGLGPPQGYT
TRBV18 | ASSPQSNQPQH
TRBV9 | ASSARGDEYNEQF
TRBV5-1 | ASSFGTGDGYT
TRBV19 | ASRGHRAQDTEAF
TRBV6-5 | ASSSSGANVLT
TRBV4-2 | ASSQTGERGYT
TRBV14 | ASSLFGGLANEKLF
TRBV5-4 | ASSLGVAGNYEQY
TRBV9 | ASSASGGYVTDTQY
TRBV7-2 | ASTTFLGQGATGELF
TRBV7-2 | ASSLGLDQPQH
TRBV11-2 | ASTWGTGISPLH
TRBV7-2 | ASSLTSGGASGTQY
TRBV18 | ASSRGQGEPLH
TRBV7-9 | ASSFPQTTNEKLF
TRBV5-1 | ASSPAIGAGEQY
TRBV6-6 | ASSYRGGGYEQY
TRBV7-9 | ASTLDRGQNNYGYT
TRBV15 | ATSAGRYNQPQH
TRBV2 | ASSDRGSNTGELF
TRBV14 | ASSRRAWPYNSPLH
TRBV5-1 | ASSSTFYRDGEAEAF
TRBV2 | ASRRGGIYEQY
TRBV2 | ASRRGLNQPQH
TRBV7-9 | ASSIPGSNDSPLH
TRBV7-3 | ASSLGSNTEAF
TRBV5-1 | ASSGTGTANTEAF
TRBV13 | ASSLSGGIVGNTIY
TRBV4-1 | ASSQDRGRRLSYEQY
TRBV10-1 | ASSESRGYADIQY
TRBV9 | ASSVEGTSLGEQF
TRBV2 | ASSGEETQY
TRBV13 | ASSLVRGGTGELF